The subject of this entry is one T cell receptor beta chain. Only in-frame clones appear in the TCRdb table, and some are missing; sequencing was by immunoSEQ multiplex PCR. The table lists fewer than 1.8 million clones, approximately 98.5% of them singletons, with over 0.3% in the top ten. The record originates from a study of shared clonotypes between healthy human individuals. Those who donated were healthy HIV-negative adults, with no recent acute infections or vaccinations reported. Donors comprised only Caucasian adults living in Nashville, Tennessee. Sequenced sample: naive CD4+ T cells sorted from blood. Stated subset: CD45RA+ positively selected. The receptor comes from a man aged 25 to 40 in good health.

The CDR3 DNA follows: TGTGCCAGCAGTGGCTGGGAGGATACGCAGTATTTT. Encoded protein: CASSGWEDTQYF. The V and J genes are TRBV2 and TRBJ2-3; the D gene is possibly TRBD2 (5 bases). The germline V gene encodes CDR1 SNHLY and CDR2 FYNNEI. The CDR3 covers 12 residues. V dropped 4 bases and J dropped 6 bases, with 8 bases sitting between them.